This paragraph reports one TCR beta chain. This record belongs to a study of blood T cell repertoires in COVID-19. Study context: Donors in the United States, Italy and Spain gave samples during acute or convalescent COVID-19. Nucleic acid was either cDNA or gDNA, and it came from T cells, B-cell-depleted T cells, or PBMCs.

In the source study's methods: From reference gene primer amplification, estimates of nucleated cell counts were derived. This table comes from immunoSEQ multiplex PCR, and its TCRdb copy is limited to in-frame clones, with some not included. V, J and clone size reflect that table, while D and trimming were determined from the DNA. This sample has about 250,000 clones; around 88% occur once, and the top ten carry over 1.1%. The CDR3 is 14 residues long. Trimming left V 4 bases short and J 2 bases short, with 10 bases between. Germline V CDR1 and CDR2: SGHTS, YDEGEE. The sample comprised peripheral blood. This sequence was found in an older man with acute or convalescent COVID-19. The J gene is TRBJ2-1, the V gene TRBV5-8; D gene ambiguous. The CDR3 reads CASSRDTTYNEQFF. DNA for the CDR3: TGTGCCAGCAGCCGAGACACCACCTACAATGAGCAGTTCTTC.